These 26 T cell receptor beta chains came from one sample sequenced in a study of T cells in Graves' hyperthyroidism and ophthalmopathy. Amplification of TCR beta CDR3 regions used RNA as the template. HTBI primers drove first-round RT-PCR of the TCR CDR3. A single record per CDR3 protein comes from TCRdb applying MiXCR to the multiplex PCR reads. Found here are 550,000 to 700,000 distinct CDR3 sequences, around 42% of them singletons; the top ten hold around 20%. The sample taken for sequencing was peripheral blood or thyroid tissue (not recorded which). These receptors originate from an adult woman with Graves' disease, either hyperthyroidism or ophthalmopathy (not recorded which).

The chain recombines TRBV9 with TRBJ2-5; D perhaps matches TRBD2 (5 bases). Trimming cost V 4 bases and J 1 base, with 17 bases left between them. The CDR3 is 16 amino acids. Germline V gives CDR1 SGDLS, CDR2 YYNGEE. DNA for the CDR3: TGTGCCAGCAGCCCGTGGGTTGGCGGGTTCCAAGAGACCCAGTACTTC. It specifies CASSPWVGGFQETQYF.

Regarding this clonotype: An end of the junction does not agree with germline; a read error may underlie this. This chain's CDR3 is CASSLATGNPEAFF. The CDR3 region has the DNA TGCGCCAGCAGCTTGGCCACGGGGAATCCTGAAGCTTTCTTT. The chain links TRBV13 to TRBJ1-1; D is unclear. The CDR3 is 14 residues long. The germline CDR1 and CDR2 sequences are PRHDT and FYEKMQ (reference sequence). Combining the CDR3 with reference TRBV13 and TRBJ1-1 gives the whole variable domain AAGVIQSPRHLIKEKRETATLKCYPIPRHDTVYWYQQGPGQDPQFLISFYEKMQSDKGSIPDRFSAQQFSDYHSELNMSSLELGDSALYFCASSLATGNPEAFFGQGTRLTVV.

This clonotype was detected ten times or more. The V call is TRBV4-1, the J call TRBJ2-5; D remains ambiguous. Germline CDR1 reads MGHRA; CDR2 reads YSYEKL. The CDR3 runs to 14 residues. V gave up 0 bases and J gave up 3 bases, with 8 bases separating them. The CDR3 sequence is CASSQETSEETQYF. Written as DNA, the CDR3 is TGCGCCAGCAGCCAAGAAACTTCGGAAGAGACCCAGTACTTC.

About this clonotype: This clone may be a read error of a much larger clone one base away. The chain has TRBV12-3 or TRBV12-4 and TRBJ1-3; D ambiguous. CDR3 length equals 16 residues. CDR3: CASSLGPGTFGSTIYF. Here the CDR3 DNA reads TGTGCCAGCAGTTTAGGTCCGGGCACATTTGGAAGCACCATATATTTT.

A remark on this clonotype: The limits of the CDR3 on the DNA are not certain, so only TCRdb's listed CDR3 is given. The V and J genes are TRBV7-9 and TRBJ1-2. The CDR3 comprises 23 residues, both ends counted. The germline V gene has CDR1 SEHNR and CDR2 FQNEAQ (reference sequence). The CDR3 reads CASGRLKGNTEAFFGQGMSGYTF.

A remark on this clonotype: A much larger clone lies a single base off, so this may be a read error. V and J are TRBV20-1 and TRBJ2-7; no definite D call. Looked up from germline, CDR1 is DFQATT and CDR2 is SNEGSKA (reference sequence). The V and J ends lost 3 bases and 4 bases respectively, with 25 bases between them. The CDR3 has 17 amino acids. The CDR3 protein is CSASSPGFGVTPYEQYF. CDR3 DNA sequence: TGCAGTGCTAGCTCGCCGGGTTTCGGAGTAACACCTTACGAGCAGTACTTC.

The chain couples TRBV7-8 to TRBJ1-3, with D unclear. The CDR3 is made up of 16 amino acids. The V gene lost 5 bases and the J gene lost 6 bases, with 20 bases spanning the gap. Germline values: CDR1 SGHVS, CDR2 FQNEAQ. The CDR3: CASSSRNVPNENTIYF. The CDR3 nucleotides are TGTGCCAGCAGCAGTAGGAACGTACCGAATGAAAACACCATATATTTT.

This clonotype was recorded many times. The V and J genes are TRBV5-6 and TRBJ1-1; D remains unclear. CDR3 length: 15 amino acids. V was shortened by 2 bases and J by 3 bases, with 14 bases between the two germline ends. CDR1 SGHDT and CDR2 YYEEEE come from the germline V gene. The CDR3 reads CASSFGRQIDTEAFF. CDR3 bases: TGTGCCAGCAGCTTCGGGAGGCAGATAGACACTGAAGCTTTCTTT.

The chain has TRBV28 and TRBJ2-6; D call uncertain. V dropped 7 bases and J dropped 4 bases, with 8 bases sitting between them. The CDR3 is 13 amino acids. CDR1 is MDHEN and CDR2 is SYDVKM in the germline V gene. In nucleotides, the CDR3 is TGTGCCAGCACTCCCGCGGGGGCCAACGTCCTGACTTTC. Translation: CASTPAGANVLTF.

This clonotype was recorded once. The V gene is TRBV15, the J gene TRBJ1-4; unclear D gene. Between the trimmed V and J ends, which lost 1 base and 5 bases, there was a span of 8 bases. The germline V gene encodes CDR1 LNHNV and CDR2 YYDKDF (reference sequence). The CDR3 totals 14 residues. CDR3 in amino acids: CATSRGPLNEKLFF. Here the CDR3 DNA reads TGTGCCACCAGCAGAGGCCCGCTAAATGAAAAACTGTTTTTT.

V gene TRBV20-1 combines with J gene TRBJ2-5, with D maybe TRBD1 (5 bases). This CDR3 has 13 amino acids. CDR1 and CDR2 from the germline V gene are DFQATT and SNEGSKA (reference sequence). Trimming left V 6 bases short and J 0 bases short, with 11 bases between. The CDR3 coding sequence is TGCAGTGCGACCTTGACAGACCAAGAGACCCAGTACTTC. It translates to CSATLTDQETQYF.

This chain joins TRBV7-9 and TRBJ1-2; 8 nucleotides align to TRBD1. From germline, CDR1 is SEHNR and CDR2 FQNEAQ (reference sequence). The length of the CDR3 is 13 residues. Trimming cost V 7 bases and J 12 bases; bases outside gene matches: 13. CDR3 in DNA: TGTGCCAGCACAGGACAGGGAACTTCTGGAAACACCTTC. It encodes CASTGQGTSGNTF.

This clonotype was seen ten or more times. This chain joins TRBV11-2 and TRBJ2-7, with 7 bases lining up with TRBD2. CDR1 SGHAT and CDR2 FQNNGV come from the germline V gene. V was clipped by 1 base and J by 6 bases; unmatched bases: 0. This CDR3 comprises 12 residues. The CDR3 DNA follows: TGTGCCAGCAGCTTAGCGGGGGGCGAGCAGTACTTC. Translating gives CASSLAGGEQYF.

This clonotype was recorded many times. The chain combines TRBV12-3 or TRBV12-4 with TRBJ2-7; D might be TRBD1 or TRBD2, each matching 5 bases. Trimming stripped 6 bases from V and 4 bases from J, with 13 bases between. The CDR3 loop spans 13 amino acids. DNA of the CDR3: TGTGCCAGCAGCTTGAAGGGACCATACGAGCAGTACTTC. It yields the protein CASSLKGPYEQYF.

This chain uses TRBV10-3 with TRBJ1-5; TRBD1 matches at 9 bases. CDR3 size: 14 residues. Germline V gives CDR1 ENHRY, CDR2 SYGVKD. The V gene end was trimmed by 6 bases and the J gene end by 4 bases; junction bases not matched to a gene: 4. The DNA for the CDR3 is TGTGCCATCAGGGGGGACAGGGAGAATCAGCCCCAGCATTTT. It is translated as CAIRGDRENQPQHF.

DNA for the CDR3: TGTGCCACCATCGGACAGGGGGCTAGGGATTCACCCCTCCACTTT. Translated, it gives CATIGQGARDSPLHF. The V call is TRBV15, the J call TRBJ1-6; 11 bases match TRBD1. The germline gives CDR1 LNHNV, CDR2 YYDKDF (reference sequence). V was pared by 7 bases and J by 8 bases, with 7 bases of the junction left unmatched. This CDR3 spans 15 amino acids.

This clonotype was picked up many times. V gene TRBV5-1 combines with J gene TRBJ2-2; TRBD2 matches at 13 bases. The germline CDR1 and CDR2 sequences are SGHRS and YFSETQ. V lost 3 bases and J lost 5; bases outside the gene matches: 7. The CDR3 length is 17 residues. CDR3 loop: CASSSGLAGARTGELFF. The DNA of the CDR3 is TGCGCCAGCAGCTCTGGACTAGCGGGAGCAAGAACCGGGGAGCTGTTTTTT.

This clonotype came up many times. The V call is TRBV7-9, the J call TRBJ2-7; maybe TRBD1 (5 bases). The V end was cut by 5 bases, the J end by 0 bases, with 11 bases between. Looked up from germline, CDR1 is SEHNR and CDR2 is FQNEAQ (reference sequence). This CDR3 region has 14 residues. CDR3 nucleotides: TGTGCCAGCAGCCTCCGACAGTCCTCCTACGAGCAGTACTTC. It is translated as CASSLRQSSYEQYF.

The chain is built from TRBV5-6 and TRBJ1-2, with D perhaps TRBD1 (6 bases). CDR1 and CDR2 from the germline V gene are SGHDT and YYEEEE. This CDR3 has 15 residues. Trimming pared 3 bases from V and 2 bases from J, leaving 14 bases between. DNA for the CDR3: TGTGCCAGCAGCTCACCACCTACAGGGAACTATGGCTACACCTTC. Amino acid sequence: CASSSPPTGNYGYTF.

The rearrangement joins TRBV5-1 to TRBJ1-1; D not certain. Germline CDR1 reads SGHRS; CDR2 reads YFSETQ. Between the trimmed V and J ends, which lost 0 bases and 4 bases, there was a span of 13 bases. This CDR3 comprises 15 residues. The CDR3 sequence is CASSLDAVGGTEAFF. The DNA for the CDR3 is TGCGCCAGCAGCTTGGATGCCGTAGGCGGCACTGAAGCTTTCTTT.

This clonotype turned up a few times. The rearrangement links TRBV7-9 to TRBJ1-6; D not certain. This CDR3 spans 14 amino acids. The ends were cut back, 0 bases at V and 10 bases at J, with 10 bases in the middle. Germline V lookup: CDR1 SEHNR, CDR2 FQNEAQ (reference sequence). The CDR3 DNA reads as TGTGCCAGCAGCTTAGCAATTGGGGTCTCACCCCTCCACTTT. Translation: CASSLAIGVSPLHF.

This rearrangement joins TRBV7-9 to TRBJ1-6; no clear D gene. CDR1 and CDR2 from the germline V gene are SEHNR and FQNEAQ (reference sequence). V was trimmed by 5 bases and J by 6 bases, leaving 11 bases between them. CDR3 length: 14 amino acids. The CDR3 loop reads CASSPDVGNSPLHF. The CDR3 bases are TGTGCCAGCAGCCCGGACGTGGGTAATTCACCCCTCCACTTT.

Many counts were recorded for this clonotype. The chain uses TRBV14 and TRBJ2-7; no definite D call. V was shortened by 5 bases and J by 5 bases, with 7 bases between the two germline ends. This CDR3 has 11 residues. The germline V gene has CDR1 SGHDN and CDR2 FVKESK. CDR3 coding DNA: TGTGCCAGCAGCTATACCGACGAGCAGTACTTC. It encodes CASSYTDEQYF.

This clonotype was recorded at least ten times. V usage is TRBV5-8 and J usage is TRBJ1-2; 8 nucleotides agree with TRBD1. Germline V gene sequence: CDR1 SGHTS, CDR2 YDEGEE. This CDR3 contains 15 residues. Trimming at V came to 5 bases and at J to 1 base, leaving 7 bases not matched to a gene. The CDR3 coding sequence is TGTGCCAGCAGTCCCGACAGGGGACTTAACTATGGCTACACCTTC. It translates to CASSPDRGLNYGYTF.

The rearrangement links TRBV20-1 to TRBJ2-7, with D maybe TRBD2 (5 bases). Trimming took 8 bases from V and 2 from J, leaving 10 bases between them. The CDR3 is 11 amino acids. Per germline, CDR1 DFQATT and CDR2 SNEGSKA (reference sequence). CDR3 coding DNA: TGCAGTTTTAGGGAGCCCTACGAGCAGTACTTC. Protein sequence: CSFREPYEQYF.

This clonotype appeared a few times. The CDR3 DNA reads as TGTGCCAGTAGCGGGACAGGGATCTACGAGCAGTACTTC. It specifies CASSGTGIYEQYF. The chain joins TRBV19 to TRBJ2-5; 9 nucleotides match TRBD1. The J call may be mistaken, given a closer DNA end match to TRBJ2-7. The CDR3 is made up of 13 amino acids. Germline V gives CDR1 LNHDA, CDR2 SQIVND (reference sequence).